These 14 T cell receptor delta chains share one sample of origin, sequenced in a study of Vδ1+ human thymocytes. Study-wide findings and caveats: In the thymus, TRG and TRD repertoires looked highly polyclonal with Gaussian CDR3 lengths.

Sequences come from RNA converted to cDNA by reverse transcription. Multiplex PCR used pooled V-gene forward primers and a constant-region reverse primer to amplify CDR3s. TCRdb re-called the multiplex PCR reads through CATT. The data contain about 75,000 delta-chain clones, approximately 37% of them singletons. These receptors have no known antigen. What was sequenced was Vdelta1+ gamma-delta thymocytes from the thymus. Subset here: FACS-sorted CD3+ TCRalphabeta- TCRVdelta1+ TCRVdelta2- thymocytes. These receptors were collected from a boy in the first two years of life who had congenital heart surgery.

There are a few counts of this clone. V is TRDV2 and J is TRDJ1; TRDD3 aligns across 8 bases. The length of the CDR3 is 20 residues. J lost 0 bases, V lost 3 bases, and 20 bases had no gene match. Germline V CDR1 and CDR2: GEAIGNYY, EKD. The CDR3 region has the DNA TGTGCCTGTGACGCCCCTAACTATACTGGGGGCCCCCTGTACACCGATAAACTCATCTTT. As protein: CACDAPNYTGGPLYTDKLIF.

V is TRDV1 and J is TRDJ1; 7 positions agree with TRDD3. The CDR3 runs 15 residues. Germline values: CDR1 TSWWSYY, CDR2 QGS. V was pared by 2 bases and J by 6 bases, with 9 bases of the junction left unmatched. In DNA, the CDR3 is TGTGCTCTTGGGGAAGGGCCTTGCGGGGGATATAAACTCATCTTT. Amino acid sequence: CALGEGPCGGYKLIF.

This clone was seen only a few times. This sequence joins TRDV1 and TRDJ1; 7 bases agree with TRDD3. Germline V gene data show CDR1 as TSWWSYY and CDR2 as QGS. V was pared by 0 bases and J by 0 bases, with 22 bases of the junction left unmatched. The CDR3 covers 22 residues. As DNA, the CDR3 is TGTGCTCTTGGGGAACTCTTACGCCTACCATCGGATACGCCGCTGTACACCGATAAACTCATCTTT. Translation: CALGELLRLPSDTPLYTDKLIF.

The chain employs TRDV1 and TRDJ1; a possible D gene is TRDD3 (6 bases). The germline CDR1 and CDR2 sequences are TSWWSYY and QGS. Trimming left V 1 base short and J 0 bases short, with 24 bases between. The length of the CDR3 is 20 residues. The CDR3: CALGERPWGFGTWDTDKLIF. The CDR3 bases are TGTGCTCTTGGGGAACGGCCCTGGGGATTCGGGACTTGGGACACCGATAAACTCATCTTT.

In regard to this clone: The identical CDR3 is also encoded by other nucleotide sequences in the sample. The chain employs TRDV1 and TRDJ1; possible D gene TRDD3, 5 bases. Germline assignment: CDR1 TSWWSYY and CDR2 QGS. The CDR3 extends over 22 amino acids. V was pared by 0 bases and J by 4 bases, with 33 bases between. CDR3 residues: CALGELHGLFLRDPLRDDKLIF. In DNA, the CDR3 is TGTGCTCTTGGGGAACTACATGGCCTTTTTCTGCGGGATCCACTACGAGACGATAAACTCATCTTT.

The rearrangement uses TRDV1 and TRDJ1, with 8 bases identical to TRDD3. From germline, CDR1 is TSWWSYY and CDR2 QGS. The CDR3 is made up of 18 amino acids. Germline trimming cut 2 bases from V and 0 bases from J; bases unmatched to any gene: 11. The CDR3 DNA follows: TGTGCTCTTGGGGAAACAACCAGACTGGGGGCATACACCGATAAACTCATCTTT. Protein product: CALGETTRLGAYTDKLIF.

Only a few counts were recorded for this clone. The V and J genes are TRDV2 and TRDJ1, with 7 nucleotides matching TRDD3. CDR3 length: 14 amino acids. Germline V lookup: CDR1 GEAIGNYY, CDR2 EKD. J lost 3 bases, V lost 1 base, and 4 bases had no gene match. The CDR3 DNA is TGTGCCTGTGACACTCGGGGGATCCCCGATAAACTCATCTTT. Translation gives CACDTRGIPDKLIF.

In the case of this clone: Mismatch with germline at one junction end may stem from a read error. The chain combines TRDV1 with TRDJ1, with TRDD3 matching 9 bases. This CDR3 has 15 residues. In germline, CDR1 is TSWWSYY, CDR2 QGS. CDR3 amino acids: CALLPFGGYTDKIIF. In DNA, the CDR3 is TGTGCTCTACTTCCTTTCGGGGGATACACCGATAAAATCATCTTT.

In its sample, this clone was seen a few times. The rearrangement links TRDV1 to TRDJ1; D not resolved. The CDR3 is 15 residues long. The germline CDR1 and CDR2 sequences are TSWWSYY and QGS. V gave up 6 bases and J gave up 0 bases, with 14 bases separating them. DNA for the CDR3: TGTGCTCTTGGACTAGTAAAGGAATACACCGATAAACTCATCTTT. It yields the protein CALGLVKEYTDKLIF.

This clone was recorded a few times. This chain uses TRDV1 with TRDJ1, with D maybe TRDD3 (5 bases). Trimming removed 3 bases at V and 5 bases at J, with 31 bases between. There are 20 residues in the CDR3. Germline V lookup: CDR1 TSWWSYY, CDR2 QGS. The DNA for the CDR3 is TGTGCTCTTGGGGAGTCACCCCCTCAGGGGAGGCCCGTCAATTCGGATAAACTCATCTTT. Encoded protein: CALGESPPQGRPVNSDKLIF.

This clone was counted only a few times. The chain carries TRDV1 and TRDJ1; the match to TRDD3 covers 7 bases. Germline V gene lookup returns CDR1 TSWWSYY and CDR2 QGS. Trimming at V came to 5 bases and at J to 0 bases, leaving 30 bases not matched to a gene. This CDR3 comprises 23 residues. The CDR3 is CALGSPPILRPGPYWGYTDKLIF. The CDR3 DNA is TGTGCTCTTGGGTCCCCCCCCATTTTACGGCCCGGCCCTTACTGGGGCTACACCGATAAACTCATCTTT.

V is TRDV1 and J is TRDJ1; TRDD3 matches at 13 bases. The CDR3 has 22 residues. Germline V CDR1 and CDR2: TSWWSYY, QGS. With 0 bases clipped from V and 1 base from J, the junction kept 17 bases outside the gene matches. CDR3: CALGELCHGSTGGYVSTDKLIF. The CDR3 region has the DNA TGTGCTCTTGGGGAACTTTGCCACGGTAGTACTGGGGGATACGTTAGCACCGATAAACTCATCTTT.

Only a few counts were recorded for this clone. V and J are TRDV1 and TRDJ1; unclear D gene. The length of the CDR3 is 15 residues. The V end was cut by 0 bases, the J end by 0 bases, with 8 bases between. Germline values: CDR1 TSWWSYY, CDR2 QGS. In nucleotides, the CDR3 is TGTGCTCTTGGGGAACTTCTGCGTAACACCGATAAACTCATCTTT. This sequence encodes CALGELLRNTDKLIF.

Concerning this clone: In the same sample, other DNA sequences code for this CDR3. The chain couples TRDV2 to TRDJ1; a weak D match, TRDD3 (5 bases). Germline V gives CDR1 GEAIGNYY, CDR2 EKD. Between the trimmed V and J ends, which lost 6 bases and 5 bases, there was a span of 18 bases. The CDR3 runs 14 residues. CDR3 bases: TGTGCCTGTCAAACTACCGTCACTGGTGATAAACTCATCTTT. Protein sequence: CACQTTVTGDKLIF.